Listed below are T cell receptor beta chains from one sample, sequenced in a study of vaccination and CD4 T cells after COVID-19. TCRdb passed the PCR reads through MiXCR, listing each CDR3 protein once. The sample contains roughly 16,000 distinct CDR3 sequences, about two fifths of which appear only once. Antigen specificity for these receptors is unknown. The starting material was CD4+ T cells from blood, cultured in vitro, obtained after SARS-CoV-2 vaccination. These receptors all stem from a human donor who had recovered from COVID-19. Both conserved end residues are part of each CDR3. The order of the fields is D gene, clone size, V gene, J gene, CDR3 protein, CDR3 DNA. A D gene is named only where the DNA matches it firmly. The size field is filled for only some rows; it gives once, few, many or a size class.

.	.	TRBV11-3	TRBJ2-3	CASSLQGRRADTQYF	TGTGCCAGCAGCTTACAGGGACGGAGGGCAGATACGCAGTATTTT
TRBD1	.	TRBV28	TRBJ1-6	CASTRPGQYNSPLHF	TGTGCCAGCACCAGACCGGGACAGTATAATTCACCCCTCCACTTT
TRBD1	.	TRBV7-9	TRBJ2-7	CASSLGGGTGSPYEQYF	TGTGCCAGCAGCTTAGGGGGCGGGACAGGGAGTCCCTACGAGCAGTACTTC
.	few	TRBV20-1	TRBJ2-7	CSARDPGSAYEQYF	TGCAGTGCTAGAGATCCCGGGAGCGCCTACGAGCAGTACTTC
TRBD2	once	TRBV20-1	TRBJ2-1	CSANLGRTSGSQQFF	TGCAGTGCCAACCTAGGACGGACTAGCGGTTCGCAGCAGTTCTTC
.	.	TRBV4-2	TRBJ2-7	CASSHHDRYEQYF	TGTGCCAGCAGCCACCACGACAGGTACGAGCAGTACTTC
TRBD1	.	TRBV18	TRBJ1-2	CASSAGTGGNGYTF	TGTGCCAGCTCGGCTGGGACAGGGGGCAATGGCTACACCTTC
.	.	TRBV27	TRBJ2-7	CASPFSRVRGLYEQYF	TGTGCCAGCCCTTTCTCGAGGGTTCGGGGCTTGTACGAGCAGTACTTC
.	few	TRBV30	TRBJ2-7	CALRRGHGLLYEQYF	TGTGCCTTACGGCGGGGACACGGTCTTTTGTACGAGCAGTACTTC
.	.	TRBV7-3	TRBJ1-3	CASSPGYSISGNTIYF	TGTGCCAGCAGCCCAGGGTACAGCATCTCTGGAAACACCATATATTTT
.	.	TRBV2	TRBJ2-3	CASRTERTDTQYF	TGTGCCAGCAGAACAGAGCGGACAGATACGCAGTATTTT
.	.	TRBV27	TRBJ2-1	CASTKVGYNEQFF	TGTGCCAGCACAAAGGTGGGGTACAATGAGCAGTTCTTC
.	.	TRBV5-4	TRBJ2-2	CASSSLGSGFLTGELFF	TGTGCCAGCAGCTCGTTGGGTAGCGGATTTTTGACCGGGGAGCTGTTTTTT
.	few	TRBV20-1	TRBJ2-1	CSTSPRLDINEQFF	TGCAGTACTTCTCCTAGGCTAGACATCAATGAGCAGTTCTTC
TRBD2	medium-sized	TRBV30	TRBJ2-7	CAWRRGSGRAYEQYF	TGTGCCTGGAGAAGGGGAAGCGGGAGGGCCTACGAGCAGTACTTC
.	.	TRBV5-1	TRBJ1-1	CASSLGGQNTEAFF	TGCGCCAGCAGCTTGGGGGGTCAGAACACTGAAGCTTTCTTT